A selection of T cell receptor beta chains follows, all from one sample in a study of blood T cell repertoires in COVID-19. Sequenced by immunoSEQ multiplex PCR; TCRdb stores in-frame clones only, minus some. The data hold 310,000 or so clones, with approximately 83% observed a single time. Material: peripheral blood. The source is a woman aged 25 to 39 who had recovered from COVID-19. The CDR3 runs from the conserved cysteine through the conserved F or W. A D gene is named only where the DNA matches it firmly. Expanded clones are given a class, and other clones once, few, many or no size at all.

clone size	D gene	V gene	CDR3 length	J gene	CDR3 protein	CDR3 DNA
.	.	TRBV2	15	TRBJ2-2	CASVSSGVLTGELFF	TGTGCCAGTGTTTCGTCGGGAGTTCTTACCGGGGAGCTGTTTTTT
.	.	TRBV12-3/TRBV12-4	12	TRBJ2-2	CASSPLLGELFF	TGTGCCAGCAGCCCCCTTTTGGGGGAGCTGTTTTTT
once	TRBD1	TRBV7-2	15	TRBJ2-5	CASSVPYRGVKTQYF	TGTGCCAGCAGCGTCCCGTACAGGGGAGTGAAGACCCAGTACTTC
once	.	TRBV6-5	14	TRBJ1-4	CASSLEGGNEKLFF	TGTGCCAGCAGTCTTGAGGGAGGTAATGAAAAACTGTTTTTT
.	TRBD2	TRBV5-4	15	TRBJ2-7	CASSSWREGSYEQYF	TGTGCCAGCAGCTCCTGGCGGGAGGGATCCTACGAGCAGTACTTC
.	.	TRBV6-5	16	TRBJ2-1	CASSWGAGWGGNEQFF	TGTGCCAGCAGTTGGGGTGCAGGGTGGGGAGGCAATGAGCAGTTCTTC
.	.	TRBV12-3/TRBV12-4	10	TRBJ2-1	CASGLRAEFF	TGTGCCAGCGGACTCCGCGCCGAGTTCTTC
.	TRBD1	TRBV3-1/TRBV3-2	20	TRBJ2-3	CASATKTGRGHAKGLDTQYF	TGTGCCAGCGCGACTAAGACCGGCAGGGGGCACGCAAAAGGACTAGATACGCAGTATTTT
.	.	TRBV15	13	TRBJ1-4	CATSRDRNEKLFF	TGTGCCACCAGCAGGGACAGAAATGAAAAACTGTTTTTT
.	.	TRBV5-6	11	TRBJ1-1	CASSLTTEAFF	TGTGCCAGCAGCTTGACGACTGAGGCTTTCTTT
.	.	TRBV20-1	17	TRBJ1-5	CSASGFGQLGGNQPQHF	TGCAGTGCTAGTGGGTTTGGACAGCTTGGGGGCAATCAGCCCCAGCATTTT
.	TRBD2	TRBV5-1	18	TRBJ2-1	CASSPRRLAGGSSGEQFF	TGCGCCAGCAGCCCTCGGCGTCTAGCGGGGGGCTCGTCGGGTGAGCAGTTCTTC
.	.	TRBV29-1	15	TRBJ2-4	CSVPFSGIAKNIQYF	TGCAGCGTGCCATTTAGCGGCATAGCCAAAAACATTCAGTACTTC
.	.	TRBV7-2	17	TRBJ2-7	CASSLWTESGRLHEQYF	TGTGCCAGCAGCTTATGGACTGAAAGTGGAAGGCTGCACGAGCAGTACTTC
.	TRBD2	TRBV6-4	15	TRBJ2-3	CASSDSGGRIDTQYF	TGTGCCAGCAGTGACTCGGGCGGGAGAATAGATACGCAGTATTTT
.	TRBD2	TRBV27	15	TRBJ2-1	CASSLRDYSYNEQFF	TGTGCCAGCAGTTTACGGGACTACTCCTACAATGAGCAGTTCTTC
.	.	TRBV2	12	TRBJ2-7	CASENGVGEQYF	TGTGCCAGCGAGAACGGGGTAGGCGAGCAGTACTTC
.	TRBD1	TRBV27	14	TRBJ1-6	CASSPDRENSPLHF	TGTGCCAGCAGTCCCGACAGGGAGAATTCACCCCTCCACTTT
.	.	TRBV7-8	12	TRBJ1-5	CASSPLNQPQHF	TGTGCCAGCAGCCCGCTAAATCAGCCCCAGCATTTT
.	TRBD2	TRBV24-1	18	TRBJ2-2	CATSDPLRGGPDTGELFF	TGTGCCACCAGTGACCCTCTCCGCGGGGGGCCCGACACCGGGGAGCTGTTTTTT
.	TRBD2	TRBV4-1	14	TRBJ2-5	CASSQALPGGTQYF	TGCGCCAGCAGCCAAGCTTTACCGGGGGGGACCCAGTACTTC
.	TRBD1	TRBV4-2	15	TRBJ1-1	CASSQVRQGDTEAFF	TGTGCCAGCAGCCAAGTTCGGCAGGGGGACACTGAAGCTTTCTTT
.	TRBD1	TRBV15	17	TRBJ2-5	CATSRGKTGGVQETQYF	TGTGCCACCAGCAGAGGGAAGACAGGGGGAGTCCAAGAGACCCAGTACTTC
.	.	TRBV3-1/TRBV3-2	13	TRBJ1-5	CASSQDQIQPQHF	TGTGCCAGCAGCCAAGATCAAATCCAGCCCCAGCATTTT
.	TRBD1	TRBV24-1	15	TRBJ2-1	CATSGVGQGDNEQFF	TGTGCCACCAGTGGGGTCGGACAGGGGGACAATGAGCAGTTCTTC
.	TRBD2	TRBV11-2	18	TRBJ2-1	CASSSSTSGRWSYNEQFF	TGTGCCAGCAGCTCTTCGACTAGCGGGAGATGGTCCTACAATGAGCAGTTCTTC
.	.	TRBV4-1	15	TRBJ2-3	CASSHRQFSTDTQYF	TGCGCCAGCAGCCATCGACAGTTTAGCACAGATACGCAGTATTTT
.	.	TRBV7-7	15	TRBJ2-1	CASSSSPRRDNEQFF	TGTGCTAGCAGCTCCTCCCCGAGGCGGGACAATGAGCAGTTCTTC
.	TRBD2	TRBV6-6	15	TRBJ2-1	CASRRAGGLTNEQFF	TGTGCCAGCAGAAGAGCGGGAGGTCTTACGAATGAGCAGTTCTTC
.	.	TRBV12-3/TRBV12-4	11	TRBJ2-7	CASSTSYEQYF	TGTGCCAGCAGTACTTCCTACGAGCAGTACTTC
.	.	TRBV5-1	15	TRBJ1-5	CASSLGLAGNQPQHF	TGCGCCAGCAGCTTGGGCTTGGCAGGGAACCAGCCCCAGCATTTT
.	TRBD2	TRBV5-4	16	TRBJ2-7	CASSPSTSESSYEQYF	TGTGCCAGCAGCCCTAGCACTAGCGAGAGCTCCTACGAGCAGTACTTC
once	.	TRBV7-2	17	TRBJ2-6	CASSLALQGGGANVLTF	TGTGCCAGCAGCTTGGCCCTACAAGGGGGTGGGGCCAACGTCCTGACTTTC
.	.	TRBV28	16	TRBJ1-4	CASSLPAQGANEKLFF	TGTGCCAGCAGTCTCCCGGCACAGGGAGCTAATGAAAAACTGTTTTTT
.	TRBD1	TRBV5-6	13	TRBJ1-1	CASSFGTGGEAFF	TGTGCCAGCAGCTTTGGGACAGGGGGAGAAGCTTTCTTT
.	.	TRBV10-3	12	TRBJ2-7	CAITQGGNEQYF	TGTGCCATTACACAGGGTGGGAACGAGCAGTACTTC
.	.	TRBV4-1	14	TRBJ1-3	CASSQVPAENTIYF	TGCGCCAGCAGCCAAGTTCCCGCGGAAAACACCATATATTTT
few	.	TRBV19	12	TRBJ2-7	CASSSGSYEQYF	TGTGCCAGTAGTAGCGGATCCTACGAGCAGTACTTC
.	TRBD1	TRBV5-6	16	TRBJ1-1	CASSLSGGVSYTEAFF	TGTGCCAGCAGCTTGTCAGGGGGAGTTTCGTACACTGAAGCTTTCTTT
once	TRBD1	TRBV7-9	13	TRBJ1-2	CASSPSGGRGYTF	TGTGCCAGCAGCCCCTCAGGGGGGAGAGGCTACACCTTC